A single sample gave rise to the 31 T cell receptor beta chains below, sequenced in a study of blood T cell repertoires in COVID-19. The protocol was immunoSEQ multiplex PCR, while the TCRdb copy is restricted to in-frame clones and leaves out a portion. The table lists 70,000 to 80,000 clones, approximately 90% of them singletons. The source material was peripheral blood. These receptors originate from a woman aged 60 to 75 with active COVID-19.

The chain couples TRBV11-2 to TRBJ2-7, with D possibly TRBD2 on 7 matching bases. CDR3 length: 16 amino acids. Per the germline V gene, CDR1 is SGHAT and CDR2 is FQNNGV. V dropped 5 bases and J dropped 0 bases, with 17 bases sitting between them. The CDR3 protein is CASSPTGRGTSYEQYF. Here the CDR3 DNA reads TGTGCCAGCAGCCCTACAGGGAGGGGGACCTCCTACGAGCAGTACTTC.

This chain links TRBV2 with TRBJ2-7, with 8 bases lining up with TRBD1. This CDR3 has 13 amino acids. V lost 6 bases, J lost 3 bases, and 4 bases stayed unmatched. Germline values: CDR1 SNHLY, CDR2 FYNNEI. DNA for the CDR3: TGTGCCAGCAGCACAGGACAGGGCTACGAGCAGTACTTC. Translated: CASSTGQGYEQYF.

This chain connects TRBV7-2 to TRBJ2-3; no firm D call. Trimming took 5 bases from V and 7 from J, leaving 19 bases between them. Germline lookup yields CDR1 SGHTA and CDR2 FQGNSA. The length of the CDR3 is 15 residues. CDR3 sequence (DNA): TGTGCCAGCAGCCCGTCGCGACTGTCACATAATACGCAGTATTTT. It is translated as CASSPSRLSHNTQYF.

The chain combines TRBV7-9 with TRBJ2-7, with 9 bases identical to TRBD1. CDR3 length: 16 amino acids. From germline, CDR1 is SEHNR and CDR2 FQNEAQ (reference sequence). V lost 2 bases, J lost 2 bases, and 7 bases stayed unmatched. CDR3 DNA sequence: TGTGCCAGCAGCTTAACCGGGACAGGGACAACCTACGAGCAGTACTTC. This encodes CASSLTGTGTTYEQYF.

This clone was recorded once. V is TRBV29-1 and J is TRBJ1-2, with 8 bases matching TRBD1. The trim removed 4 bases at V and 8 bases at J, leaving 6 bases unmatched. CDR1 and CDR2 (germline): SQVTM, ANQGSEA. This CDR3 spans 12 amino acids. The CDR3 DNA reads TGCAGCGTTGTCGGACAGGGCGAAGGCTACACCTTC. Its protein product is CSVVGQGEGYTF.

The chain couples TRBV9 to TRBJ2-6, with 9 bases identical to TRBD1. The ends lost 0 bases at V and 0 bases at J; junction bases unmatched: 7. CDR3 length: 19 residues. CDR1 is SGDLS and CDR2 is YYNGEE in the germline V gene. The CDR3 DNA reads TGTGCCAGCAGCGTAGCTCAAGGACAGGGGCCCTCTGGGGCCAACGTCCTGACTTTC. Translating gives CASSVAQGQGPSGANVLTF.

The chain has TRBV7-9 and TRBJ2-2, with 14 bases fitting TRBD2. This CDR3 has 18 residues. Germline lookup yields CDR1 SEHNR and CDR2 FQNEAQ (reference sequence). The ends lost 1 base at V and 5 bases at J; junction bases unmatched: 6. In DNA form, the CDR3 reads TGTGCCAGCAGCTTAGGGCCGGGACTAGCGGGAGAAACCGGGGAGCTGTTTTTT. Its translation: CASSLGPGLAGETGELFF.

The chain is built from TRBV28 and TRBJ2-1; D is perhaps TRBD1 (5 bases). Trimming cost V 3 bases and J 7 bases, with 16 bases left between them. This CDR3 is built from 15 residues. The germline CDR1 and CDR2 sequences are MDHEN and SYDVKM. The CDR3 DNA sequence: TGTGCCAGCAGTTTTGAACCCGTCAGGGTGAATGAGCAGTTCTTC. Translated, it gives CASSFEPVRVNEQFF.

The CDR3 DNA sequence: TGTGCCAGCAGCCCAGACACCGGGGAGCTGTTTTTT. It is translated as CASSPDTGELFF. V and J are TRBV7-9 and TRBJ2-2, with D unclear. The CDR3 extends over 12 amino acids. Per the germline V gene, CDR1 is SEHNR and CDR2 is FQNEAQ (reference sequence). The V gene lost 5 bases and the J gene lost 3 bases, with 4 bases spanning the gap.

The gene calls are TRBV12-3 or TRBV12-4 and TRBJ1-2, with D unresolved. V lost 5 bases, J lost 2 bases, and 9 bases lay in between. This CDR3 has 13 residues. The CDR3 region has the DNA TGTGCCAGCAGTCTTCGTAAAAACTATGGCTACACCTTC. Translated: CASSLRKNYGYTF.

V is TRBV7-8 and J is TRBJ1-4, with D perhaps TRBD1 (5 bases). Trimming shortened V by 5 bases and J by 8 bases, and 18 bases separated the two germline ends. The V gene's germline CDR1 is SGHVS and CDR2 FQNEAQ. The CDR3 length is 15 residues. In nucleotides, the CDR3 is TGTGCCAGCAGCCTAGGAGGCAGGGAAAACGAAAAACTGTTTTTT. Translating gives CASSLGGRENEKLFF.

This chain connects TRBV19 to TRBJ2-2; 7 bases match TRBD2. Per germline, CDR1 LNHDA and CDR2 SQIVND (reference sequence). The CDR3 contains 15 residues. J was trimmed by 0 bases and V by 7 bases; bases with no gene match: 5. The CDR3 DNA sequence: TGTGCCAGTACGGGGAGGGGCCCGAACACCGGGGAGCTGTTTTTT. Protein: CASTGRGPNTGELFF.

The V and J genes are TRBV3-1 (or the pseudogene TRBV3-2) and TRBJ2-1, with 8 bases lining up with TRBD1. The CDR3 contains 14 residues. The junction had 8 bases not matched to a gene; V was cut back by 5 bases and J by 8 bases. Germline CDR1 LGHDT, CDR2 YNNKEL (reference sequence). CDR3 coding DNA: TGTGCCAGCAGCTTTCTCGACAGGGGCGATGAGCAGTTCTTC. It encodes CASSFLDRGDEQFF.

The chain recombines TRBV28 with TRBJ2-7; 12 bases fit TRBD2. V lost 6 bases, J lost 4 bases, and 7 bases stayed unmatched. CDR1 MDHEN and CDR2 SYDVKM come from the germline V gene. The CDR3 loop spans 15 amino acids. In nucleotides, the CDR3 is TGTGCCAGCAGACAGACTAGCGGGAGACTGTACGAGCAGTACTTC. Its protein product is CASRQTSGRLYEQYF.

Here the CDR3 DNA reads TGTGCCAGCAGTTTAATCTACGAGCAGTACTTC. Translating gives CASSLIYEQYF. The rearrangement uses TRBV6-5 and TRBJ2-7, with D uncertain. V dropped 4 bases and J dropped 3 bases, with 4 bases sitting between them. The CDR3 extends over 11 amino acids. The V gene's germline CDR1 is MNHEY and CDR2 SVGAGI.

This rearrangement joins TRBV28 to TRBJ2-5; 8 bases match TRBD1. This CDR3 spans 16 amino acids. V gave up 1 base and J gave up 1 base; unmatched junction bases: 5. Per the germline V gene, CDR1 is MDHEN and CDR2 is SYDVKM. CDR3 bases: TGTGCCAGCAGTTTATTGCAGGGGGCTTTCCAAGAGACCCAGTACTTC. Its protein product is CASSLLQGAFQETQYF.

The V gene is TRBV7-9, the J gene TRBJ2-1; tentatively, D is TRBD2 (6 bases). Germline CDR1 is SEHNR and CDR2 is FQNEAQ (reference sequence). The CDR3 spans 14 residues. V shed 1 base and J shed 4 bases, with 8 bases lying between them. Here the CDR3 DNA reads TGTGCCAGCAGCTTAGGGAGCGGGTACAATGAGCAGTTCTTC. Translation: CASSLGSGYNEQFF.

This chain connects TRBV7-9 to TRBJ1-1, with 7 nucleotides matching TRBD1. The CDR3 is 15 residues long. Germline CDR1 SEHNR, CDR2 FQNEAQ (reference sequence). The V segment lost 4 bases and the J segment 4 bases; nucleotides outside the gene matches: 9. The CDR3 coding sequence is TGTGCCAGCAGCTCCGGGACAGCCTTGGGCACTGAAGCTTTCTTT. Protein sequence: CASSSGTALGTEAFF.

This clone appeared a few times. CDR3 sequence: CASSPQGQRNANTGELFF. The CDR3 nucleotides are TGCGCCAGCAGCCCCCAGGGACAACGTAACGCGAACACCGGGGAGCTGTTTTTT. The chain uses TRBV5-1 and TRBJ2-2; TRBD1 is a possible D gene (6 bases). This CDR3 contains 18 residues. CDR1 is SGHRS and CDR2 is YFSETQ in the germline V gene. V was cut by 4 bases and J by 0 bases, with 19 bases left in between.

A note on this clone: This sample includes further DNA sequences coding for the same CDR3. The chain couples TRBV18 to TRBJ2-5, with 7 bases identical to TRBD1. Trimming removed 6 bases from V and 5 bases from J; junction bases left unmatched: 9. This CDR3 comprises 14 residues. Germline V gene lookup returns CDR1 KGHSH and CDR2 LQKENI. For the CDR3, the DNA is TGTGCCAGCTCCCCCAGGACAGGTCAGGAGACCCAGTACTTC. Its translation: CASSPRTGQETQYF.

The chain combines TRBV12-3 or TRBV12-4 with TRBJ2-1; D is unclear. The CDR3 is made up of 12 amino acids. V was pared by 3 bases and J by 8 bases, with 8 bases between. The CDR3, as DNA: TGTGCCAGCAGTTTTCTGGAGTATGAGCAGTTCTTC. Its translation is CASSFLEYEQFF.

This sequence joins TRBV5-1 and TRBJ1-4, with D possibly TRBD1 on 5 matching bases. Germline V gene sequence: CDR1 SGHRS, CDR2 YFSETQ. This CDR3 region has 15 residues. The V and J ends lost 4 bases and 8 bases respectively, with 18 bases between them. CDR3 sequence: CASSRSGGVDEKLFF. The CDR3 nucleotides read TGCGCCAGCAGCAGATCGGGAGGGGTGGACGAAAAACTGTTTTTT.

The J gene is TRBJ1-4, the V gene TRBV6-5; D not certain. Trimming shortened V by 5 bases and J by 0 bases, and 10 bases separated the two germline ends. The CDR3 spans 15 residues. The germline CDR1 and CDR2 sequences are MNHEY and SVGAGI. CDR3 amino acids: CASSNRFTTNEKLFF. Written as DNA, the CDR3 is TGTGCCAGCAGTAATAGATTTACAACTAATGAAAAACTGTTTTTT.

The chain combines TRBV11-2 with TRBJ2-7; 9 bases are a match to TRBD2. The germline V gene has CDR1 SGHAT and CDR2 FQNNGV. Trimming took 6 bases from V and 2 from J; bases not matched to a gene: 8. The CDR3 contains 15 residues. The CDR3 DNA is TGTGCCAGCAGTCTATATAGCGGGAGCACCTACGAGCAGTACTTC. It encodes CASSLYSGSTYEQYF.

The chain has TRBV28 and TRBJ2-1; 9 bases map to TRBD1. CDR1 is MDHEN, CDR2 SYDVKM, per germline. V dropped 5 bases and J dropped 9; count of bases not matched to a gene: 11. This CDR3 has 15 amino acids. The CDR3 here is CASSTGGWIAAEQFF. As DNA, the CDR3 is TGTGCCAGCAGTACAGGGGGCTGGATAGCTGCTGAGCAGTTCTTC.

V and J are TRBV2 and TRBJ2-6; tentatively, D is TRBD1 (6 bases). Deletions cut 4 bases from V and 1 base from J, with 11 bases between. The germline V gene encodes CDR1 SNHLY and CDR2 FYNNEI. The length of the CDR3 is 16 residues. CDR3: CASSGHRESGANVLTF. The CDR3 DNA follows: TGTGCCAGCAGTGGACACAGGGAGTCTGGGGCCAACGTCCTGACTTTC.

The chain has TRBV5-4 and TRBJ2-2; 9 nucleotides line up with TRBD2. J lost 3 bases, V lost 5 bases, and 11 bases had no gene match. Germline V CDR1 and CDR2: SGHNT, YYREEE (reference sequence). There are 17 residues in the CDR3. The CDR3, as DNA: TGTGCCAGCAGGCAAAGCCCCGGGACTAGCTACACCGGGGAGCTGTTTTTT. It specifies CASRQSPGTSYTGELFF.

The chain uses TRBV6-5 and TRBJ2-2, with 9 positions matching TRBD2. The V segment lost 7 bases and the J segment 5 bases; nucleotides outside the gene matches: 5. Germline loops: CDR1 MNHEY, CDR2 SVGAGI. The CDR3 spans 14 residues. DNA of the CDR3: TGTGCCAGCAAGCTAGCGGGAAGAACCGGGGAGCTGTTTTTT. Its translation is CASKLAGRTGELFF.

The rearrangement uses TRBV2 and TRBJ2-4; 8 nucleotides agree with TRBD2. The CDR3 is 15 amino acids. The germline gives CDR1 SNHLY, CDR2 FYNNEI. The junction had 9 bases not matched to a gene; V was cut back by 8 bases and J by 3 bases. CDR3 region: CASLGSRGGKNIQYF. CDR3 DNA: TGTGCCAGCTTGGGATCCCGGGGGGGCAAAAACATTCAGTACTTC.

V gene TRBV7-6 combines with J gene TRBJ1-5; the D gene is possibly TRBD1 (6 bases). Trimming removed 1 base at V and 5 bases at J, with 9 bases between. Looked up from germline, CDR1 is SGHVS and CDR2 is FNYEAQ. This CDR3 region has 14 residues. The CDR3 is CASSLETGHQPQHF. CDR3 bases: TGTGCCAGCAGCTTAGAGACAGGACATCAGCCCCAGCATTTT.

The chain couples TRBV5-1 to TRBJ1-1; 9 bases map to TRBD1. Germline V lookup: CDR1 SGHRS, CDR2 YFSETQ. The CDR3 is made up of 14 amino acids. The V and J ends lost 4 bases and 3 bases, in that order; junction bases with no gene match: 4. DNA for the CDR3: TGCGCCAGCAGCCGGGACAGGGCGGACACTGAAGCTTTCTTT. This codes for CASSRDRADTEAFF. The full variable domain, in which reference TRBV5-1 and TRBJ1-1 provide the parts outside the CDR3, is KAGVTQTPRYLIKTRGQQVTLSCSPISGHRSVSWYQQTPGQGLQFLFEYFSETQRNKGNFPGRFSGRQFSNSRSEMNVSTLELGDSALYLCASSRDRADTEAFFGQGTRLTVV.